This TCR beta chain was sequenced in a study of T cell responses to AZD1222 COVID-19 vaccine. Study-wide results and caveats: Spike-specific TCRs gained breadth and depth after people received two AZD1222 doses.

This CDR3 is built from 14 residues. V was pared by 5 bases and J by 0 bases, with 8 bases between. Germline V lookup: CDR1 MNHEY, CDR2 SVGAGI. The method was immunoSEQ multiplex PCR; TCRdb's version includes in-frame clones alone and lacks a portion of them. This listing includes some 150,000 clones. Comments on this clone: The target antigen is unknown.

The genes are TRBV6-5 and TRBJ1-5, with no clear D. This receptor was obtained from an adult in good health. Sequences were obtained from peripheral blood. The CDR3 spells CASSQTYSNQPQHF. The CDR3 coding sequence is TGTGCCAGCAGTCAAACCTATAGCAATCAGCCCCAGCATTTT.